This T cell receptor (beta chain) originates from a study of CD8 T cells in ankylosing spondylitis (TCRdb year 2017). At the level of the whole study: The study profiled T cell receptor beta repertoires in healthy donors and ankylosing spondylitis patients to find disease-linked TCR variants. The whole study cohort included about a hundred healthy donors and over 20 ankylosing spondylitis patients. Peripheral blood was sampled, and synovial fluid was also collected from ankylosing spondylitis patients. Study-level results and caveats: According to the report, matched synovial fluid samples from ankylosing spondylitis patients were significantly enriched for the disease-linked clones. Some TCR beta motif variants had previously been reported in synovial fluid and blood of reactive arthritis patients, which suggested common disease-initiation mechanisms. A TCR beta motif of 7 or 8 highly homologous amino acid variants appeared characteristic of blood from ankylosing spondylitis patients. The disease-linked clones had a CD8+ phenotype and were found at relatively low frequencies in peripheral blood.

These reads were obtained on an Illumina HiSeq 2500. TCR beta libraries were prepared by quantitative 5'-RACE with molecular barcodes. The original pipeline was this. A new computational method based on a probabilistic model of VDJ rearrangement was used to identify disease-linked TCR variants. TCRdb itself trimmed the public reads at Q25 with fastp, ran MiXCR and retained productive beta chains. Rows are combined by CDR3 protein, so each entry shows the most common genes and DNA. TCRdb assigned the V and J calls; the authors' analysis was not used. Across this sample there are 150,000 to 200,000 distinct CDR3 sequences, with 25% to 35% seen only once. The ten top clones hold 6% of the sample. Compared with germline, V lacks 0 bases and J lacks 4 bases; bases without a gene match: 10. Including cysteine and phenylalanine, the CDR3 has 18 amino acids. Solely the CDR3 DNA is kept, with 54 bases framed from the first base. CDR1 and CDR2 are read off the germline V gene as MGHRA and YSYEKL.

Synovial fluid samples were paired with blood samples taken from the same ankylosing spondylitis patients. This clonotype was seen only a few times. The specificity of this receptor is unknown. Base qualities are missing; no much larger clone stands one base away. The material sequenced was synovial fluid, either unsorted or a sorted T cell fraction (not recorded which). The chain couples TRBV4-1 to TRBJ2-3; TRBD2 lines up with 10 middle nucleotides. This receptor was identified in a male donor with ankylosing spondylitis. The CDR3 sequence is CASSQEGGASGRADTQYF. The DNA sequence follows: TGCGCCAGCAGCCAAGAAGGGGGGGCTAGCGGGAGAGCAGATACGCAGTATTTT.